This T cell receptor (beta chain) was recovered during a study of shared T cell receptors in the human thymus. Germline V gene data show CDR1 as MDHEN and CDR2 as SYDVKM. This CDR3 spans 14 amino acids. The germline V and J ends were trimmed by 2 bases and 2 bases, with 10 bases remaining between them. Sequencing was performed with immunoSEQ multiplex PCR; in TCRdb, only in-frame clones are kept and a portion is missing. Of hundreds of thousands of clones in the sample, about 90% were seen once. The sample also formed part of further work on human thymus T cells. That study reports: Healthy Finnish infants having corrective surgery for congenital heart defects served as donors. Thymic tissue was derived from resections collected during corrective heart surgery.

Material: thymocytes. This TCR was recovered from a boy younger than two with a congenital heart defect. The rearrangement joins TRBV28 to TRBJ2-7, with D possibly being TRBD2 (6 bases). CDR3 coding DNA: TGTGCCAGCAGTTTAGAACCGGGAGCCTACGAGCAGTACTTC. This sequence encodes CASSLEPGAYEQYF.